This T cell receptor beta chain emerged from a study of identical twins. Study-wide results and limits: Sequences that were out-of-frame, alpha and twin-shared displayed an excess of low generation probability. For monozygotic twins, models underestimated out-of-frame TCR alpha sharing.

A universal primer site came from template switching; cDNA carried unique molecular identifiers. TCRdb re-called the 5' RACE reads with MiXCR, one entry per CDR3 protein. The data show approximately 700,000 distinct CDR3 sequences, with less than 7% seen just once and 1.5% to 2% held by the top ten. CDR3 size: 13 residues. The ends lost 4 bases at V and 3 bases at J; junction bases unmatched: 0. This clonotype was observed at least ten times. Antigen: not known. Sequenced: naive T cells sorted from blood. The V call is TRBV12-3 or TRBV12-4, the J call TRBJ1-3; 7 bases match TRBD1. The receptor comes from a man younger than 35 in good health. The DNA of the CDR3 is TGTGCCAGCAGTTCAGGGGGTGGAAACACCATATATTTT. This sequence encodes CASSSGGGNTIYF.